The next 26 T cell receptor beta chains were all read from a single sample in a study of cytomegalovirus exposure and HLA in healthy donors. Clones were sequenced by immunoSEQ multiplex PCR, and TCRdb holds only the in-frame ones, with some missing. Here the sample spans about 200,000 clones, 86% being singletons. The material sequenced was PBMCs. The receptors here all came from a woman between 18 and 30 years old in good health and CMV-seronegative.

The CDR3 loop reads CASRPLRSHFAEAFF. CDR3 nucleotide sequence: TGTGCCAGCAGGCCGCTTAGAAGCCATTTCGCTGAAGCTTTCTTT. V usage is TRBV11-1 and J usage is TRBJ1-1, with no clear D. V gave up 6 bases and J gave up 6 bases, with 20 bases separating them. The length of the CDR3 is 15 residues. Looked up from germline, CDR1 is SGHAT and CDR2 is FQDESV (reference sequence).

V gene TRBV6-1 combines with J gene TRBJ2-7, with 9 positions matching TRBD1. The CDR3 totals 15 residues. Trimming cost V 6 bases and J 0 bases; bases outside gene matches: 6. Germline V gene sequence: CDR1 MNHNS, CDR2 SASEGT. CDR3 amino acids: CASRKDRGSSYEQYF. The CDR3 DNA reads TGTGCCAGCAGGAAGGACAGGGGAAGCTCCTACGAGCAGTACTTC.

CDR3 in amino acids: CAVSLDRGVYYGYTF. In nucleotides, the CDR3 is TGTGCCGTTTCCTTGGACAGGGGAGTATACTATGGCTACACCTTC. The chain uses TRBV6-1 and TRBJ1-2; 9 bases fit TRBD1. The CDR3 runs 15 residues. V dropped 11 bases and J dropped 3; count of bases not matched to a gene: 13. Per germline, CDR1 MNHNS and CDR2 SASEGT.

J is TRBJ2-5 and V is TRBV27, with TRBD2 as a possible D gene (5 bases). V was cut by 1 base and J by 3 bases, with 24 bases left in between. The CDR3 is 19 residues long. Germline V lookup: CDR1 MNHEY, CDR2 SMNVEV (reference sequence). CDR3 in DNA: TGTGCCAGCAGTTTATTTCGAACTAGGCAGGAGAACACAAAAGAGACCCAGTACTTC. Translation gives CASSLFRTRQENTKETQYF.

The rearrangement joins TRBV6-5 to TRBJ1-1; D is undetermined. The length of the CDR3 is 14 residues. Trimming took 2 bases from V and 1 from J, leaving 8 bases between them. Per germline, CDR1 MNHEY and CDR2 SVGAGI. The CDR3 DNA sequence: TGTGCCAGCAGTTACAATGCGAGGAACACTGAAGCTTTCTTT. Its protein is CASSYNARNTEAFF.

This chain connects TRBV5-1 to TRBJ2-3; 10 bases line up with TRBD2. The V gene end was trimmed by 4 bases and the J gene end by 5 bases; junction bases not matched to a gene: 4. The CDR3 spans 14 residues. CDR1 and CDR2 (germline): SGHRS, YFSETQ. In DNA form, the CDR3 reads TGCGCCAGCAGCCCTAGCGGGGGTCTAGATACGCAGTATTTT. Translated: CASSPSGGLDTQYF.

The CDR3 DNA is TGCGCCAGCAGCTGGGACGGGGGAGGAACTGAAGCTTTCTTT. This translates into CASSWDGGGTEAFF. The V call is TRBV5-1, the J call TRBJ1-1; a weak D match, TRBD1 (5 bases). Trimming stripped 3 bases from V and 5 bases from J, with 14 bases between. Per the germline V gene, CDR1 is SGHRS and CDR2 is YFSETQ. There are 14 residues in the CDR3.

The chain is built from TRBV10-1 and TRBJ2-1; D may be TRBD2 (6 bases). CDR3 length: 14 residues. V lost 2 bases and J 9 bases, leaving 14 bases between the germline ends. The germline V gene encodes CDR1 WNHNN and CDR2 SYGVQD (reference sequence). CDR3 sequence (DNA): TGCGCCAGCAGTGAGGCGGGGTCTGTAGCTGAGCAGTTCTTC. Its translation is CASSEAGSVAEQFF.

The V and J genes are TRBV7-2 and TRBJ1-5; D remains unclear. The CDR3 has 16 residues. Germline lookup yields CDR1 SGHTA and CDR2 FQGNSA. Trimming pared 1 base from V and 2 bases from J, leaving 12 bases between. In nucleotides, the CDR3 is TGTGCCAGCAGCTTAGACAGACCCTCTGGCAATCAGCCCCAGCATTTT. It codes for CASSLDRPSGNQPQHF.

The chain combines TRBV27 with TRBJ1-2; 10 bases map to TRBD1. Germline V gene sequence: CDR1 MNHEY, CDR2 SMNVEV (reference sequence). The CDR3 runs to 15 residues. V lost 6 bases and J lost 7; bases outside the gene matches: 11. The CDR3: CASSRGTGAVGGYTF. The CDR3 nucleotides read TGTGCCAGCAGCCGGGGGACAGGGGCGGTCGGTGGCTACACCTTC.

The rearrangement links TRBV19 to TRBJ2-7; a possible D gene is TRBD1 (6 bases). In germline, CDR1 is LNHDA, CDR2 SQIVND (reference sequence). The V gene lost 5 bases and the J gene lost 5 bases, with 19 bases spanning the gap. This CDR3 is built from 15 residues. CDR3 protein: CASSPKQGSGNEQYF. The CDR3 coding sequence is TGTGCCAGTAGTCCAAAACAGGGTTCGGGCAACGAGCAGTACTTC.

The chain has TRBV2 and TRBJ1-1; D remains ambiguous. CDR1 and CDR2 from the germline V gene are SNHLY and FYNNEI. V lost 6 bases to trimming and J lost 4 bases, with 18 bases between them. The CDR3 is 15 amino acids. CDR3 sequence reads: CASRIEVDSGTEAFF. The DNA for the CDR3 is TGTGCCAGCAGAATCGAGGTGGATTCGGGCACTGAAGCTTTCTTT.

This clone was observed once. Written as DNA, the CDR3 is TGCGCCAGCAGCCAAGCAGGGGACGCCTACGAGCAGTACTTC. The encoded protein is CASSQAGDAYEQYF. The rearrangement uses TRBV4-1 and TRBJ2-7; TRBD1 might be the D (6 bases). The CDR3 length is 14 residues. Trimming removed 1 base from V and 2 bases from J, with 9 bases in between. The germline V gene has CDR1 MGHRA and CDR2 YSYEKL.

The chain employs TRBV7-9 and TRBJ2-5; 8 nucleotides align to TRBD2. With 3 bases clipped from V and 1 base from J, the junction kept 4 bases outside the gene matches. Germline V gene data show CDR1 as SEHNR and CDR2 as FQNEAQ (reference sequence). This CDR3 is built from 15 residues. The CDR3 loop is CASSLAGGTQETQYF. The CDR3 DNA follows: TGTGCCAGCAGCTTGGCGGGGGGAACCCAAGAGACCCAGTACTTC.

The CDR3 loop reads CASSKRLPGTSRVKVGYEQYF. In nucleotides, the CDR3 is TGTGCCAGCAGCAAAAGGTTACCCGGGACTTCCCGGGTCAAAGTAGGCTACGAGCAGTACTTC. The chain uses TRBV21-1 and TRBJ2-7; TRBD2, as called in the table, went unchecked against the DNA. TRBV21-1 represents a pseudogene. CDR3 length: 21 residues.

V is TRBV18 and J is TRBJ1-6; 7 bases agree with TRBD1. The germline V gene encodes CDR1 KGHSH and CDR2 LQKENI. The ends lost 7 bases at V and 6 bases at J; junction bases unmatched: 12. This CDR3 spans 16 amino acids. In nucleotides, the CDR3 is TGTGCCAGCTTCGGATTAGGGGGCGCGCGTAATTCACCCCTCCACTTT. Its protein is CASFGLGGARNSPLHF.

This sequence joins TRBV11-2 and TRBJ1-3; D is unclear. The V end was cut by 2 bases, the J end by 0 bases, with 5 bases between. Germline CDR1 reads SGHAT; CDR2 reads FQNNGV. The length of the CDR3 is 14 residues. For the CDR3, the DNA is TGTGCCAGCAGCTTAATCGTCTCTGGAAACACCATATATTTT. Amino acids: CASSLIVSGNTIYF.

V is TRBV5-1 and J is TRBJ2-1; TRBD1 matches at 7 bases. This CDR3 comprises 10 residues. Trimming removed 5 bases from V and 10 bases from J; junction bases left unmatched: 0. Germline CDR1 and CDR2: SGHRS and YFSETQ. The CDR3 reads CASRDREQFF. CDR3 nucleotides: TGCGCCAGCAGGGACAGGGAGCAGTTCTTC.

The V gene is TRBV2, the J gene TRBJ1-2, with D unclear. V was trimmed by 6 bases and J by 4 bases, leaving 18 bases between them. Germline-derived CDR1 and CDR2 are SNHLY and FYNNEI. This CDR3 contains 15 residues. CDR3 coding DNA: TGTGCCAGCAGAAACGGTAGGGCCGCGGGCTATGGCTACACCTTC. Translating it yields CASRNGRAAGYGYTF.

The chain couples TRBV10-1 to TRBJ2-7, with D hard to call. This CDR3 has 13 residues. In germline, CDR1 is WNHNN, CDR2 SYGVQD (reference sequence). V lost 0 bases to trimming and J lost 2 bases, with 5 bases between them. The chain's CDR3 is CASSESSAYEQYF. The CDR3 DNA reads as TGCGCCAGCAGTGAGTCTTCCGCCTACGAGCAGTACTTC.

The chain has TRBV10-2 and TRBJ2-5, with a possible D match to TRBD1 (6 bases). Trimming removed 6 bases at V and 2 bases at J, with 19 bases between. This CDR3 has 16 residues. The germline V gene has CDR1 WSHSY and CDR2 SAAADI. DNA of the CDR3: TGCGCCAGCAGAGGGTGGGACAATACCGGGCAAGAGACCCAGTACTTC. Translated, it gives CASRGWDNTGQETQYF.

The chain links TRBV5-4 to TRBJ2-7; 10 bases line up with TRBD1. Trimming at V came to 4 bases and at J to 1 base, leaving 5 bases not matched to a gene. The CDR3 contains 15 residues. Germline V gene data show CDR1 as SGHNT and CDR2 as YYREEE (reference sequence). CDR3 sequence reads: CASSPAGQGSYEQYF. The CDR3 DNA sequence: TGTGCCAGCAGCCCAGCGGGACAGGGGTCCTACGAGCAGTACTTC. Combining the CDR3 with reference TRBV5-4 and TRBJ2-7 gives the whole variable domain ETGVTQSPTHLIKTRGQQVTLRCSSQSGHNTVSWYQQALGQGPQFIFQYYREEENGRGNFPPRFSGLQFPNYSSELNVNALELDDSALYLCASSPAGQGSYEQYFGPGTRLTVT.

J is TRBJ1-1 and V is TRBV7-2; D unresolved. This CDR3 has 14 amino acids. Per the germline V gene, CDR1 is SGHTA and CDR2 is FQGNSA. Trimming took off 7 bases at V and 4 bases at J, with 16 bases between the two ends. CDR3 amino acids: CASNPNPAVTEAFF. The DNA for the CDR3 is TGTGCCAGCAACCCCAATCCAGCGGTCACTGAAGCTTTCTTT.

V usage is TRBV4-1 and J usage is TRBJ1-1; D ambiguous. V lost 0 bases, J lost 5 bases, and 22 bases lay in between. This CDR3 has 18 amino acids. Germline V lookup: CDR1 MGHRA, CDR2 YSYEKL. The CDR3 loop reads CASSQDVAGMSVWTEAFF. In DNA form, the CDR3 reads TGCGCCAGCAGCCAAGATGTTGCGGGGATGTCAGTTTGGACTGAAGCTTTCTTT.

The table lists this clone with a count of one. The CDR3 DNA reads as TGTGCCAGCACCTCTCGGGGGAACGAGCAGTACTTC. Its protein is CASTSRGNEQYF. The chain carries TRBV6-5 and TRBJ2-7; a weak D match, TRBD2 (6 bases). Trimming took 7 bases from V and 5 from J, leaving 12 bases between them. The CDR3 loop spans 12 amino acids. CDR1 is MNHEY, CDR2 SVGAGI, per germline.

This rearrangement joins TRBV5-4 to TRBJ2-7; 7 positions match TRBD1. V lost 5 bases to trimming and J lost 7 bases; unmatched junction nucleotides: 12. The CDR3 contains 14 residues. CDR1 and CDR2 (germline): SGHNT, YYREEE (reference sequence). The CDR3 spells CASSSTGTAPEQYF. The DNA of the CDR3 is TGTGCCAGCAGTTCTACCGGGACAGCGCCTGAGCAGTACTTC. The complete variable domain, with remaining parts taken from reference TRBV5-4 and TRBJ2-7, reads ETGVTQSPTHLIKTRGQQVTLRCSSQSGHNTVSWYQQALGQGPQFIFQYYREEENGRGNFPPRFSGLQFPNYSSELNVNALELDDSALYLCASSSTGTAPEQYFGPGTRLTVT.